A selection of T cell receptor beta chains follows, all from one sample in a study of PD-1 blockade in classical Hodgkin lymphoma. Assay used: immunoSEQ multiplex PCR; TCRdb lists only in-frame clones, some missing. The sample shows 89,000 or so clones, roughly 91% of them seen only once. Material: peripheral blood mononuclear cells (PBMCs), obtained before the second cycle of nivolumab. The receptor set was obtained from a human donor with classical Hodgkin lymphoma. Both conserved end residues are part of each CDR3. D genes are given only for firm matches. Some rows mark clone size as missing; the rest say once, few, many or name a class of expanded clone.

DNA: TGCGCCAGCAGCTTGGCGGGGCCTGGAAACACCATATATTTT; CDR3: CASSLAGPGNTIYF; size: -; J: TRBJ1-3; D: -; V: TRBV5-1
DNA: TGTGCCAGCGGAGAGGGGGCCTACGAGCAGTACTTC; CDR3: CASGEGAYEQYF; size: -; J: TRBJ2-7; D: -; V: TRBV9
DNA: TGCGCCAGCAGCCCTGGGATAGCCGGAACCGGGGAGCTGTTTTTT; CDR3: CASSPGIAGTGELFF; size: -; J: TRBJ2-2; D: -; V: TRBV5-1
DNA: TGCGCCAGCAGCTTCGGACTAGCGGGAGACAATGAGCAGTTCTTC; CDR3: CASSFGLAGDNEQFF; size: -; J: TRBJ2-1; D: TRBD2; V: TRBV5-1
DNA: TGTGCCTCTGTTGGGCAGTTTAAAGACGAGCAGTACTTC; CDR3: CASVGQFKDEQYF; size: once; J: TRBJ2-7; D: -; V: TRBV28
DNA: TGTGCCAGCAGCTCCAGGGGGGATCAGCCCCAGCATTTT; CDR3: CASSSRGDQPQHF; size: -; J: TRBJ1-5; D: TRBD1; V: TRBV6-1
DNA: TGTGCCAGCAGGCAAACCGCTGAAGGCGAAAAACTGTTTTTT; CDR3: CASRQTAEGEKLFF; size: -; J: TRBJ1-4; D: -; V: TRBV6-6
DNA: TGTGCCAGCAGTCACTCAGCGGGAGGGAGTGGAGATACGCAGTATTTT; CDR3: CASSHSAGGSGDTQYF; size: -; J: TRBJ2-3; D: TRBD2; V: TRBV28
DNA: TGTGCCAGCATCCATAGAAGGGGGAAATACTACGAGCAGTACTTC; CDR3: CASIHRRGKYYEQYF; size: once; J: TRBJ2-7; D: -; V: TRBV7-9
DNA: TGTGCCACCCATCGCGGTACCCCTAGCGGGAGGGCCGAGGGCGGGGAGCTGTTTTTT; CDR3: CATHRGTPSGRAEGGELFF; size: -; J: TRBJ2-2; D: TRBD2; V: TRBV11-3
DNA: TGTGCCAGCAGTGCCTGGACAGGGAGTAATCAGCCCCAGCATTTT; CDR3: CASSAWTGSNQPQHF; size: -; J: TRBJ1-5; D: TRBD1; V: TRBV28
DNA: TGTGCCAGCAGTGCCAGCGGGAGGGCCTCTCATGAGCAGTTCTTC; CDR3: CASSASGRASHEQFF; size: -; J: TRBJ2-1; D: TRBD2; V: TRBV25-1
DNA: TGTGCCAGCAGCTTAGACCCGGACAGAGGCCTTTGGGCTTTCTTT; CDR3: CASSLDPDRGLWAFF; size: -; J: TRBJ1-1; D: -; V: TRBV11-2
DNA: TGTGCCAGCAGTTTTCAGAGGACAGGGAACACCGGGGAGCTGTTTTTT; CDR3: CASSFQRTGNTGELFF; size: -; J: TRBJ2-2; D: TRBD1; V: TRBV27
DNA: TGCGCCAGCAGCTTGGCCCCAGCGGGAGACGGCTACGAGCAGTACTTC; CDR3: CASSLAPAGDGYEQYF; size: -; J: TRBJ2-7; D: TRBD2; V: TRBV5-1
DNA: TGTGCCATCAGTGAAAGAGGGGCCGGCGTCGGGGAGCTGTTTTTT; CDR3: CAISERGAGVGELFF; size: -; J: TRBJ2-2; D: -; V: TRBV10-3
DNA: TGTGCCAGCAGTGTCGGGACAGTTGTAGATACGCAGTATTTT; CDR3: CASSVGTVVDTQYF; size: -; J: TRBJ2-3; D: TRBD1; V: TRBV2
DNA: TGTGCCAGCAGCCGCCCGGGAGCTGATGAGCAGTTCTTC; CDR3: CASSRPGADEQFF; size: -; J: TRBJ2-1; D: -; V: TRBV7-9
DNA: TGTGCCAGCAAAGGGACAGGGTCCTATTCTAACTATGGCTACACCTTC; CDR3: CASKGTGSYSNYGYTF; size: -; J: TRBJ1-2; D: TRBD1; V: TRBV25-1
DNA: TGTGCCAGCAGCCCGCCCTACCGGACGAACTGGGCAGATACGCAGTATTTT; CDR3: CASSPPYRTNWADTQYF; size: -; J: TRBJ2-3; D: -; V: TRBV7-9
DNA: TGTGCCAGCAGCCCGGGGGGGATCGATGAGCAGTTCTTC; CDR3: CASSPGGIDEQFF; size: -; J: TRBJ2-1; D: TRBD2; V: TRBV7-9
DNA: TGTGCCAGCAGCTGGGGACAGGGGTCAGATACGCAGTATTTT; CDR3: CASSWGQGSDTQYF; size: -; J: TRBJ2-3; D: TRBD1; V: TRBV5-4
DNA: TGTGCCAGCAGCGTAATCAGGGGGGTATATGGCTACACCTTC; CDR3: CASSVIRGVYGYTF; size: -; J: TRBJ1-2; D: TRBD1; V: TRBV5-6
DNA: TGCAGCGTTGAAGATCGGTGGGGGGGAACGCAGTATTTT; CDR3: CSVEDRWGGTQYF; size: -; J: TRBJ2-3; D: TRBD2; V: TRBV29-1
DNA: TGTGCCAGCAGCCAGCGGTTGGGGAGAGGGGGCAATCAGCCCCAGCATTTT; CDR3: CASSQRLGRGGNQPQHF; size: -; J: TRBJ1-5; D: -; V: TRBV28
DNA: TGTGCCAGCAGCTGGACTGCCGACAATGAGCAGTTCTTC; CDR3: CASSWTADNEQFF; size: -; J: TRBJ2-1; D: -; V: TRBV11-2
DNA: TGTGCCAGCAGTGAAGGGGGCCCCGAAAAACTGTTTTTT; CDR3: CASSEGGPEKLFF; size: -; J: TRBJ1-4; D: -; V: TRBV2
DNA: TGTGCCAGCAATTGGGGGCTTCACTATGGCTACACCTTC; CDR3: CASNWGLHYGYTF; size: -; J: TRBJ1-2; D: -; V: TRBV27